This entry is about one T cell receptor beta chain. The antigen remains unidentified. Germline values: CDR1 SGHKS, CDR2 YYEKEE (reference sequence). This CDR3 has 15 amino acids. V dropped 4 bases and J dropped 0; count of bases not matched to a gene: 6. Repertoires were generated with immunoSEQ multiplex PCR, while TCRdb's copy carries only in-frame clones and drops some. The repertoire holds about 130,000 clones, with around 85% as singletons. The data were taken from a study of T cell responses to AZD1222 COVID-19 vaccine. Study-level findings and limits: Repertoire collection took place solely once the T cell response had peaked. Most donors were white British and more were female, and clonal diversity was possibly underestimated. Distributed over spike, vaccine-associated CD4 TCRs predominated at 160-218 and 743-854. When two AZD1222 doses had been given, Spike-specific TCR breadth and depth rose.

This specimen consisted of peripheral blood, obtained 28 days after the second dose of the MenACWY control vaccine. The receptor was isolated from an adult who received the MenACWY meningococcal vaccine as a control. V and J are TRBV5-5 and TRBJ1-1, with 7 bases identical to TRBD1. CDR3 sequence (DNA): TGTGCCAGCAGCAGGGGACAGCCGGTGAACACTGAAGCTTTCTTT. Its protein is CASSRGQPVNTEAFF.